The 6 T cell receptor beta chains below were found in one sample sequenced in a study of blood T cell repertoires in COVID-19. Assay used: immunoSEQ multiplex PCR; TCRdb lists only in-frame clones, some missing. Of approximately 130,000 clones in the sample, around 79% were seen once. Sequencing input: peripheral blood. The receptors were sampled from an older man with acute or convalescent COVID-19.

This rearrangement joins TRBV4-2 to TRBJ2-2; TRBD2 might be the D (5 bases). This CDR3 spans 16 amino acids. V gave up 0 bases and J gave up 4 bases, with 12 bases separating them. CDR1 and CDR2 from the germline V gene are LGHNA and YNFKEQ. The CDR3: CASSQESPGITGELFF. The DNA of the CDR3 is TGTGCCAGCAGCCAAGAGTCGCCGGGGATCACCGGGGAGCTGTTTTTT.

The rearrangement uses TRBV19 and TRBJ1-3; no reliable D call. Germline loops: CDR1 LNHDA, CDR2 SQIVND (reference sequence). The CDR3 sequence is 15 residues long. With 5 bases removed from V and 0 bases from J, the gap between germline ends came to 11 bases. The CDR3 sequence is CASSQASISGNTIYF. CDR3 in DNA: TGTGCCAGTAGTCAGGCCTCCATCTCTGGAAACACCATATATTTT.

This clone appeared a single time. V usage is TRBV25-1 and J usage is TRBJ1-4; 8 bases agree with TRBD1. Germline-derived CDR1 and CDR2 are MGHDK and SYGVNS. The trim removed 3 bases at V and 5 bases at J, leaving 5 bases unmatched. This CDR3 is 15 amino acids long. In DNA, the CDR3 is TGTGCCAGCAGTGACGGACAGGGCCCGAATGAAAAACTGTTTTTT. Its translation: CASSDGQGPNEKLFF. Full variable domain (rest looked up from reference TRBV25-1 and TRBJ1-4): EADIYQTPRYLVIGTGKKITLECSQTMGHDKMYWYQQDPGMELHLIHYSYGVNSTEKGDLSSESTVSRIRTEHFPLTLESARPSHTSQYLCASSDGQGPNEKLFFGSGTQLSVL.

The chain uses TRBV10-3 and TRBJ1-2, with D uncertain. With 3 bases removed from V and 8 bases from J, the gap between germline ends came to 16 bases. CDR3 size: 14 residues. Per germline, CDR1 ENHRY and CDR2 SYGVKD. This CDR3 reads CAISETRDPQGYTF. CDR3 coding DNA: TGTGCCATCAGTGAAACCCGGGATCCTCAAGGCTACACCTTC.

This chain connects TRBV5-1 to TRBJ1-5, with D hard to call. V was clipped by 5 bases and J by 5 bases, with 14 bases between them. Per the germline V gene, CDR1 is SGHRS and CDR2 is YFSETQ. This CDR3 has 14 residues. The CDR3 loop is CASRQRPGDQPQHF. The CDR3 region has the DNA TGCGCCAGCAGACAACGACCTGGAGATCAGCCCCAGCATTTT.

This clone turned up a few times. The chain joins TRBV5-4 to TRBJ1-1; 8 bases map to TRBD1. V was clipped by 4 bases and J by 3 bases; unmatched bases: 8. This CDR3 has 15 residues. In germline, CDR1 is SGHNT, CDR2 YYREEE (reference sequence). The DNA of the CDR3 is TGTGCCAGCAGCCCCAGGACAGGGTGGGACACTGAAGCTTTCTTT. Its protein is CASSPRTGWDTEAFF.